The rows below give T cell receptor beta chains drawn from one sample of a study of cytomegalovirus exposure and HLA in healthy donors. This table comes from immunoSEQ multiplex PCR, and its TCRdb copy is limited to in-frame clones, with some not included. The data contain around 67,000 clones, more than 75% of them singletons. Specimen: PBMCs. Receptors were obtained from a man between 18 and 29 years old in good health and CMV-seropositive. CDR3s include the opening cysteine and the closing phenylalanine or tryptophan. A D gene is named only where the DNA matches it firmly. Expanded clones get a size class; other rows say once, few or many, or leave the size out.

j_call,v_call,d_call,clone_size,cdr3_nt,cdr3_aa
TRBJ1-1,TRBV29-1,TRBD1,.,TGCAGCGTTGAGACAGGGGGGACGGGGACTGAAGCTTTCTTT,CSVETGGTGTEAFF
TRBJ1-2,TRBV5-4,.,.,TGTGCCAGCAGCCCAACAGGGAGCGATGGCTACACCTTC,CASSPTGSDGYTF
TRBJ1-4,TRBV9,TRBD1,.,TGTGCCAGCAGCGTAGAGGGGACAGCGAATGAAAAACTGTTTTTT,CASSVEGTANEKLFF
TRBJ2-7,TRBV30,TRBD2,.,TGTGCCTGGACCCGGGGACTAGCGGACGCCTACGAGCAGTACTTC,CAWTRGLADAYEQYF
TRBJ1-2,TRBV21-1,.,once,TGTGCCAGCAGCCCTCCAGGAGGGGTGTGCTATGGCTACACCTTC,CASSPPGGVCYGYTF
TRBJ1-5,TRBV28,.,.,TGTGCCAGCAGTTCCCGGGAGCCCCAGCATTTT,CASSSREPQHF
TRBJ1-1,TRBV6-5,TRBD1,.,TGTGCCAGCGGAATTAAGGGGGCCTACACTGAAGCTTTCTTT,CASGIKGAYTEAFF
TRBJ1-1,TRBV5-1,.,.,TGCGCCAGCAAGGTTTCGGCAGGGGACATGAACACTGAAGCTTTCTTT,CASKVSAGDMNTEAFF
TRBJ2-5,TRBV19,TRBD1,.,TGTGCCAGTAGTAAGGACAGGAAAGAGACCCAGTACTTC,CASSKDRKETQYF
TRBJ1-2,TRBV29-1,TRBD1,.,TGCAGCGTTCCCGACAGGGGTGGCTACACCTTC,CSVPDRGGYTF
TRBJ1-1,TRBV25-1,.,.,TGTGCCAGCAGCAGGGGTAAAAACACTGAAGCTTTCTTT,CASSRGKNTEAFF